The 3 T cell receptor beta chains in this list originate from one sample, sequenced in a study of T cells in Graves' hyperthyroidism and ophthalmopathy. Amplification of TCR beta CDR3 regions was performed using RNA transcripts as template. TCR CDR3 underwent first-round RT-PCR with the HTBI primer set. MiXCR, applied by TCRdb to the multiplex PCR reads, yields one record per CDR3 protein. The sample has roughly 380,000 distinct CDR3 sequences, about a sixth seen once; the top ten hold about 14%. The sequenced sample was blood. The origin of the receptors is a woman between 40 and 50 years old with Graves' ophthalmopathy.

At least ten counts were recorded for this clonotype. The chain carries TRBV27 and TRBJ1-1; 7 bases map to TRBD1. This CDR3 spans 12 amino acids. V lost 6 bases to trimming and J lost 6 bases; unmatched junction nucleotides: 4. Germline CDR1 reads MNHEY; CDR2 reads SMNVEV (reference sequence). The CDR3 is CASSDGTAEAFF. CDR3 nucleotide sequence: TGTGCCAGCAGCGACGGGACAGCTGAAGCTTTCTTT.

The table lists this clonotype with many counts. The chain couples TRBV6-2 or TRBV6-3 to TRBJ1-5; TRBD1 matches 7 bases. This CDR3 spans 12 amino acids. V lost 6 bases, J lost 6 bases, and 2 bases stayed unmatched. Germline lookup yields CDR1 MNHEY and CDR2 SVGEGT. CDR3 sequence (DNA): TGTGCCAGCAGCCGACAGGGTCAGCCCCAGCATTTT. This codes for CASSRQGQPQHF.

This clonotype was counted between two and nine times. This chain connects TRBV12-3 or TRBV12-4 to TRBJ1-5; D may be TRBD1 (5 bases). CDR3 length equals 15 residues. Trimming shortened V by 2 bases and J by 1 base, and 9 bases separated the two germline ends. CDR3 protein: CASSLLAGSNQPQHF. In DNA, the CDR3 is TGTGCCAGCAGTTTACTGGCAGGGAGCAATCAGCCCCAGCATTTT.